Presented here are 16 T cell receptor beta chains from one specimen sequenced in a study of spatial heterogeneity in lung cancer. Notes on the study in general: Expanded intratumoral alpha and beta TCR counts tracked tumor mutation counts.

TCRdb re-called the 5' RACE reads through MiXCR, storing one row per CDR3 protein. This sample yields around 95,000 distinct CDR3 sequences, of which about 4.6% are seen a single time; 21% belongs to the top ten. No cognate antigen is known for these TCRs. Indicated time point: sample taken at primary tumor resection. Sequences were derived from lung tumor tissue, sampled at surgery. These receptors were taken from a male donor with early-stage non-small cell lung cancer.

In its sample, this clonotype was seen many times. This sequence joins TRBV3-1 and TRBJ1-5, with D perhaps matching TRBD1 (5 bases). CDR1 and CDR2 from the germline V gene are LGHDT and YNNKEL (reference sequence). The CDR3 covers 15 residues. Between the trimmed V and J ends, which lost 3 bases and 0 bases, there was a span of 9 bases. The CDR3 protein is CASSQGRDSNQPQHF. DNA of the CDR3: TGTGCCAGCAGCCAGGGACGGGATAGCAATCAGCCCCAGCATTTT. Together with reference TRBV3-1 and TRBJ1-5, the CDR3 gives the full variable domain: DTAVSQTPKYLVTQMGNDKSIKCEQNLGHDTMYWYKQDSKKFLKIMFSYNNKELIINETVPNRFSPKSPDKAHLNLHINSLELGDSAVYFCASSQGRDSNQPQHFGDGTRLSIL.

This clonotype appeared many times. V usage is TRBV27 and J usage is TRBJ2-1; no clear D. The germline CDR1 and CDR2 sequences are MNHEY and SMNVEV (reference sequence). The CDR3 runs to 13 residues. Trimming pared 5 bases from V and 9 bases from J, leaving 14 bases between. The DNA of the CDR3 is TGTGCCAGCAGTCCCCGAGGCAGTGGTGAGCAGTTCTTC. Residues: CASSPRGSGEQFF.

This clonotype was detected many times. The chain joins TRBV12-3 or TRBV12-4 to TRBJ1-3; D not certain. CDR3 size: 13 residues. The V end was cut by 4 bases, the J end by 4 bases, with 8 bases between. The CDR3 loop reads CASSWESGNTIYF. The DNA for the CDR3 is TGTGCCAGCAGTTGGGAGTCCGGAAACACCATATATTTT.

This clonotype was recorded at least ten times. The chain has TRBV25-1 and TRBJ2-7; 7 nucleotides match TRBD1. The CDR3 spans 15 residues. CDR1 MGHDK and CDR2 SYGVNS come from the germline V gene. V lost 3 bases and J lost 0; bases outside the gene matches: 5. CDR3 loop: CASSDPGTDSYEQYF. The CDR3 DNA follows: TGTGCCAGCAGTGACCCCGGGACAGACTCCTACGAGCAGTACTTC.

This clonotype occurred many times. CDR3 sequence: CSVHTGPEAFF. For the CDR3, the DNA is TGCAGCGTTCATACTGGACCTGAAGCTTTCTTT. The V call is TRBV29-1, the J call TRBJ1-1; D not certain. Germline CDR1 is SQVTM and CDR2 is ANQGSEA. The CDR3 runs to 11 residues. Trimming cost V 5 bases and J 6 bases, with 10 bases left between them.

This clonotype occurred many times. The V call is TRBV12-3 or TRBV12-4, the J call TRBJ2-1, with 8 bases aligning to TRBD2. The ends lost 3 bases at V and 6 bases at J; junction bases unmatched: 4. The CDR3 length is 14 residues. The CDR3, as DNA: TGTGCCAGCAGTTTGAATAGCGGGATCAATGAGCAGTTCTTC. Its translation is CASSLNSGINEQFF.

In its sample, this clonotype was seen many times. CDR3: CASSETNDSPLHF. CDR3 nucleotides: TGTGCCAGCAGTGAAACGAATGATTCACCCCTCCACTTT. The rearrangement links TRBV2 to TRBJ1-6, with no clear D. Trimming stripped 2 bases from V and 8 bases from J, with 7 bases between. Germline V gives CDR1 SNHLY, CDR2 FYNNEI. This CDR3 has 13 amino acids.

Only a few counts were recorded for this clonotype. The genes are TRBV5-5 and TRBJ2-1, with D tentatively TRBD2 (6 bases). Trimming removed 0 bases from V and 12 bases from J, with 10 bases in between. Germline CDR1 is SGHKS and CDR2 is YYEKEE (reference sequence). The CDR3 extends over 12 amino acids. The chain's CDR3 is CASSLDQGGQFF. The CDR3 coding sequence is TGTGCCAGCAGCTTGGATCAGGGAGGGCAGTTCTTC.

This clonotype came up many times. This chain connects TRBV5-1 to TRBJ2-3; no clear D gene. This CDR3 region has 13 residues. CDR1 and CDR2 (germline): SGHRS, YFSETQ. The V gene lost 0 bases and the J gene lost 7 bases, with 9 bases spanning the gap. The CDR3 region has the DNA TGCGCCAGCAGCTTGGAAGGTCGTCATACGCAGTATTTT. The encoded protein is CASSLEGRHTQYF.

This clonotype was recorded many times. V and J are TRBV20-1 and TRBJ1-1, with 7 bases lining up with TRBD1. From germline, CDR1 is DFQATT and CDR2 SNEGSKA (reference sequence). This CDR3 has 14 residues. V shed 1 base and J 7 bases; nucleotides not matched to a gene: 9. As DNA, the CDR3 is TGCAGTGCTAGAGTCGGCAGGGGGGGAAGTGAAGCTTTCTTT. It codes for CSARVGRGGSEAFF.

This clonotype showed up many times. The CDR3 here is CASIVGGDTEAFF. The CDR3 DNA is TGTGCCAGCATAGTCGGAGGGGACACTGAAGCTTTCTTT. The rearrangement links TRBV28 to TRBJ1-1; D perhaps matches TRBD1 (5 bases). This CDR3 has 13 amino acids. CDR1 and CDR2 from the germline V gene are MDHEN and SYDVKM. Trimming left V 7 bases short and J 3 bases short, with 12 bases between.

V gene TRBV5-1 combines with J gene TRBJ1-1; 9 bases line up with TRBD1. CDR3 length: 14 residues. The germline V gene has CDR1 SGHRS and CDR2 YFSETQ. The junction had 5 bases not matched to a gene; V was cut back by 4 bases and J by 4 bases. In nucleotides, the CDR3 is TGCGCCAGCAGCGAACAGGGGGCGAGCACTGAAGCTTTCTTT. Amino acid sequence: CASSEQGASTEAFF. The full variable domain, its missing parts supplied by reference TRBV5-1 and TRBJ1-1, is KAGVTQTPRYLIKTRGQQVTLSCSPISGHRSVSWYQQTPGQGLQFLFEYFSETQRNKGNFPGRFSGRQFSNSRSEMNVSTLELGDSALYLCASSEQGASTEAFFGQGTRLTVV.

This clonotype has a count of ten or more. CDR3 in amino acids: CSAREVNEQFF. The CDR3 nucleotides are TGCAGTGCTAGAGAGGTAAATGAGCAGTTCTTC. This chain joins TRBV20-1 and TRBJ2-1; D is unclear. CDR1 is DFQATT, CDR2 SNEGSKA, per germline (reference sequence). The length of the CDR3 is 11 residues. Trimming removed 0 bases from V and 7 bases from J, with 4 bases in between.

This clonotype occurred a few times. This rearrangement joins TRBV9 to TRBJ2-6, with a tentative D call TRBD2 (6 bases). Per germline, CDR1 SGDLS and CDR2 YYNGEE. This CDR3 is 17 amino acids long. Deletions cut 4 bases from V and 3 bases from J, with 17 bases between. Here the CDR3 reads CASSMRPGGGGANVLTF. The CDR3 DNA follows: TGTGCCAGCAGCATGCGTCCTGGGGGAGGTGGGGCCAACGTCCTGACTTTC.

This clonotype has a count of ten or more. The V and J genes are TRBV7-9 and TRBJ2-3; D is ambiguous. The CDR3 length is 12 residues. The V end was cut by 4 bases, the J end by 6 bases, with 8 bases between. The germline gives CDR1 SEHNR, CDR2 FQNEAQ (reference sequence). Here the CDR3 DNA reads TGTGCCAGCAGCTGGACCACGGATACGCAGTATTTT. Its translation is CASSWTTDTQYF.

This clonotype was picked up a small number of times. CDR3 sequence: CASSRQDLNTGELFF. The CDR3 DNA follows: TGTGCCAGCAGCCGACAGGATTTGAACACCGGGGAGCTGTTTTTT. The chain combines TRBV3-1 with TRBJ2-2; perhaps TRBD1 as D (6 bases). The V end lost 4 bases, the J end lost 1 base, and 10 bases lay between the germline ends. The germline V gene has CDR1 LGHDT and CDR2 YNNKEL (reference sequence). This CDR3 has 15 amino acids.